This is a list of T cell receptor beta chains from one sample in a study of beta chain features in type 1 diabetes. Using immunoSEQ multiplex PCR, the repertoire was profiled, and TCRdb retains in-frame clones only, with some absent. The sample yields about 300,000 clones, around 7.8% seen once. Sequencing used central memory CD4+ T cells from blood. Every receptor here comes from a young woman in good health. The CDR3 runs from the conserved cysteine through the conserved F or W. Fields, in order: clone size, V gene, D gene, J gene, CDR3 protein, CDR3 DNA. The D gene is left open where the match is weak. Expanded clones are given a class, and other clones once, few, many or no size at all.

abundance: -; v_gene: TRBV2; d_gene: -; j_gene: TRBJ2-1; CDR3aa: CASRAGSNEQFF; CDR3nt: TGTGCCAGCAGAGCAGGGTCGAATGAGCAGTTCTTC
abundance: -; v_gene: TRBV7-2; d_gene: -; j_gene: TRBJ2-5; CDR3aa: CASSPSFSQETQYF; CDR3nt: TGTGCCAGCAGCCCGTCGTTTAGCCAAGAGACCCAGTACTTC
abundance: few; v_gene: TRBV5-4; d_gene: -; j_gene: TRBJ2-3; CDR3aa: CASSLNRAQPSTDTQYF; CDR3nt: TGTGCCAGCAGCTTGAATCGTGCCCAACCAAGCACAGATACGCAGTATTTT
abundance: many; v_gene: TRBV4-3; d_gene: -; j_gene: TRBJ2-1; CDR3aa: CASSPYSGAGSNEQFF; CDR3nt: TGCGCCAGCAGCCCTTACTCCGGGGCAGGGAGCAATGAGCAGTTCTTC
abundance: -; v_gene: TRBV5-1; d_gene: -; j_gene: TRBJ2-3; CDR3aa: CASRAGHGNSDTQYF; CDR3nt: TGCGCCAGCAGGGCGGGACACGGAAATTCAGATACGCAGTATTTT
abundance: few; v_gene: TRBV11-2; d_gene: -; j_gene: TRBJ2-3; CDR3aa: CASSLASDTQYF; CDR3nt: TGTGCCAGCAGCTTAGCGTCAGATACGCAGTATTTT
abundance: few; v_gene: TRBV18; d_gene: TRBD1; j_gene: TRBJ1-1; CDR3aa: CASSQTRGPGEAFF; CDR3nt: TGTGCCAGCTCCCAGACCAGGGGGCCGGGTGAAGCTTTCTTT
abundance: few; v_gene: TRBV30; d_gene: TRBD1; j_gene: TRBJ1-6; CDR3aa: CALQGAESPLHF; CDR3nt: TGTGCCTTGCAGGGGGCTGAATCACCCCTCCACTTT
abundance: -; v_gene: TRBV5-6; d_gene: -; j_gene: TRBJ2-5; CDR3aa: CASSDRWNPRRPQETQYF; CDR3nt: TGTGCCAGCAGCGACCGGTGGAACCCCAGGCGCCCTCAAGAGACCCAGTACTTC
abundance: -; v_gene: TRBV29-1; d_gene: TRBD1; j_gene: TRBJ2-5; CDR3aa: CSVADRAHGTQYF; CDR3nt: TGCAGCGTTGCCGACAGGGCGCATGGGACCCAGTACTTC
abundance: few; v_gene: TRBV7-9; d_gene: TRBD1; j_gene: TRBJ1-3; CDR3aa: CASSHQTGLYTIYF; CDR3nt: TGTGCCAGCAGCCACCAGACAGGGTTATACACCATATATTTT
abundance: few; v_gene: TRBV11-2; d_gene: -; j_gene: TRBJ1-3; CDR3aa: CASSLAGGNTIYF; CDR3nt: TGTGCCAGCAGCTTAGCTGGAGGAAACACCATATATTTT
abundance: many; v_gene: TRBV7-2; d_gene: -; j_gene: TRBJ1-2; CDR3aa: CASSLGRAGGYTF; CDR3nt: TGTGCCAGCAGCTTAGGACGGGCCGGAGGCTACACCTTC
abundance: -; v_gene: TRBV7-9; d_gene: TRBD1; j_gene: TRBJ2-3; CDR3aa: CASSRTGTATDTQYF; CDR3nt: TGTGCCAGCAGCCGGACAGGGACGGCAACAGATACGCAGTATTTT
abundance: few; v_gene: TRBV5-5; d_gene: -; j_gene: TRBJ2-1; CDR3aa: CASSGGTSLYNEQFF; CDR3nt: TGTGCCAGCAGCGGAGGGACGTCTCTCTACAATGAGCAGTTCTTC
abundance: few; v_gene: TRBV7-2; d_gene: -; j_gene: TRBJ2-7; CDR3aa: CASSLSALNSYEQYF; CDR3nt: TGTGCCAGCAGCTTATCTGCGCTCAACTCCTACGAGCAGTACTTC
abundance: few; v_gene: TRBV2; d_gene: -; j_gene: TRBJ2-5; CDR3aa: CASRVRAQYF; CDR3nt: TGTGCCAGCAGGGTCAGGGCCCAGTACTTC
abundance: many; v_gene: TRBV4-3; d_gene: -; j_gene: TRBJ2-3; CDR3aa: CASSQGSYSTDTQYF; CDR3nt: TGCGCCAGCAGCCAAGGCAGCTACAGCACAGATACGCAGTATTTT
abundance: few; v_gene: TRBV7-9; d_gene: -; j_gene: TRBJ1-6; CDR3aa: CASSFIEGRGSPLHF; CDR3nt: TGTGCCAGCAGCTTTATCGAGGGACGTGGTTCACCCCTCCACTTT
abundance: -; v_gene: TRBV27; d_gene: TRBD1; j_gene: TRBJ1-2; CDR3aa: CASSRQGKLLF; CDR3nt: TGTGCCAGCAGTCGACAGGGAAAGTTGCTCTTC